This T cell receptor beta chain was profiled in a study of shared clonotypes between healthy human individuals (dated by TCRdb to 2018 to 2021). Broadly, across the study: A few men and two women, aged 18 to 49 years, made up the cohort. Different laboratories and diverse techniques were used to prepare libraries and sequence TCR repertoires, to increase sequencing depth and limit assay-specific biases. Per donor, leukapheresis produced somewhere between about 0.94 and 9.5 billion PBMCs. The study deeply sequenced blood TCR repertoires of five healthy adults to estimate repertoire size and the extent of clonotype sharing between individuals. For each donor, three plates each were used for CD4 naive and CD4 memory, two plates were used for CD8 naive, and one plate was used for CD8 memory.

The cysteine opens and the phenylalanine closes a CDR3 of 11 amino acids. The CDR3 DNA has 33 bases and is translated from base 1. Reading the germline V gene (reference sequence) gives CDR1 MNHNY and CDR2 SVGAGI. Cut back by 5 bases and 2 bases, the V and J ends lie 4 bases apart. Remarks on this clone: Its antigen is currently not known. Base qualities are not at hand, and no much larger clone is one base apart. Other DNA sequences of this sample code for an identical CDR3.

Findings and caveats that apply to the study as a whole: Naive subsets generally had larger estimated clonotype richness than memory subsets. When a handful of donors were compared, the shared fraction of clonotypes was 5% to 6.5% for naive CD4, less than 4% for naive CD8, 2.3% for memory CD4, and less than 0.45% for memory CD8. The small number of donors limited the genetic and exposure-history diversity represented. Clonotypes shared by all four sorted-subset donors showed higher generation probabilities than non-shared clonotypes. Based on pairwise subsampling, the degree of clonotype sharing among donors was expected to be affected by sequencing depth. Only blood was sampled, and tissue TCR repertoires likely differ from those in blood. Incomplete sequencing was indicated by rarefaction of sorted-subset datasets, despite the large sequencing depth.

Using the deep immunoSEQ assay, multiplex PCR amplified TCR CDR3 regions from genomic DNA. For each cell subset, the extracted genomic DNA was distributed evenly across all wells of several immunoSEQ 96-well plates, and each plate served as one replicate. For sorted subsets, about 0.2 ug genomic DNA, equal to 25,000 to 35,000 T cell genomes, was loaded into each replicate PCR. Purified libraries were measured with a Qubit 3.0 fluorometer, size-checked on a Bioanalyzer 2100, and measured again with the KAPA Library Quantification kit. Every immunoSEQ 96-well plate was sequenced on a separate single-read 150-cycle Illumina NextSeq 550 flow cell. The original methods were these. Because the immunoSEQ output included only junctional sequences and no quality scores, the filtering could not be the same as the filtering used for full-length reads. Sequences were annotated with PyIR, a Python wrapper for IgBLAST v1.9, using IMGT germline references to assign V/J genes and CDR3. Any read was removed if the V/J assignment was weak (E-value above 1e-6), the CDR3 was missing, or the read contained stop codons, out-of-frame junctions, or ambiguous translated residues. V3J clonotypes were defined as sequences sharing the same inferred V gene, J gene, and CDR3 amino acid sequence. Percentage overlap between repertoires was calculated by dividing the number of shared unique clonotypes by the size of the smaller repertoire. Richness of each repertoire was evaluated using RTK rarefaction, the Chao1 estimator, and Recon v2.1 estimates of unobserved clonotypes. Generation probabilities for all TCRbeta clonotypes obtained by the gDNA method from a handful of donors were computed using OLGA. Sourced from immuneACCESS, this table was stored by TCRdb with only in-frame sequences that have V and J called. A share of the clones is absent; for the studies checked, an unresolved V gene accounts for under half, and the remainder has no known explanation. The D gene and trimming were derived from the DNA, and the V and J assignments and clone size from that table. Across this sample there are around 1,900,000 clones, with just over 90% seen only once. Jointly, the top ten make up about 1.7% of the sample.

CD8 naive samples were obtained by positive selection for CCR7 among CD45RO-negative cells, yielding a CD45RA+CCR7+ population from which TemRA cells were excluded. Healthy HIV-negative adults with no recently reported acute infections or vaccinations were included as donors. Every donor was a Caucasian adult residing in Nashville, Tennessee, USA. After blood collection by leukapheresis, PBMCs were isolated using Ficoll-Histopaque density gradient centrifugation and then cryopreserved in the vapor phase of liquid nitrogen. Analytical flow cytometry was used to check the purity and quantity of every magnetically sorted T cell population. From each sorted fraction, genomic DNA was isolated and quantified by UV absorbance on a Nanodrop 2000c.

This TCR was sampled from a man aged 18 to 30 in good health. Some clones in this sample may be carry-over from other donors' samples. The specimen was naive CD8+ T cells from PBMCs. The intended sense of this specimen's cell subset or site label: CD45RA+CCR7+. The sequence joins TRBV6-6 to TRBJ2-7, with the D gene not clear enough to name. The bases are TGTGCCAGCAGTGGAGCCTACGAGCAGTACTTC. Its protein product is CASSGAYEQYF.